Listed here are 3 T cell receptor beta chains from one sample, sequenced in a study of T cells in Graves' hyperthyroidism and ophthalmopathy. TCR beta CDR3 regions were amplified from RNA transcripts. During a first-round RT-PCR of the TCR CDR3, the HTBI primer set was used. TCRdb redid the calling of the multiplex PCR reads with MiXCR, one entry per CDR3 protein. The sample has 300,000 to 450,000 distinct CDR3 sequences, approximately 15% seen once. The sequencing sample was made of blood. The receptors originated from a woman aged 55 to 70 with Graves' hyperthyroidism.

This clonotype was recorded many times. This sequence joins TRBV5-1 and TRBJ1-1; perhaps TRBD1 as D (5 bases). The CDR3 covers 13 residues. Trimming shortened V by 3 bases and J by 4 bases, and 10 bases separated the two germline ends. CDR1 is SGHRS and CDR2 is YFSETQ in the germline V gene. The CDR3 spells CASSWGGATEAFF. The CDR3 coding sequence is TGCGCCAGCAGCTGGGGGGGAGCCACTGAAGCTTTCTTT.

This clonotype has ten or more counts. The J gene is TRBJ2-5, the V gene TRBV7-3; possibly TRBD1 or TRBD2 for D (6 bases each). The CDR3 covers 14 residues. Germline values: CDR1 SGHTA, CDR2 FQGTGA. V was shortened by 0 bases and J by 3 bases, with 8 bases between the two germline ends. The CDR3 region has the DNA TGTGCCAGCAGCTTAACGGGGGGCGAAGAGACCCAGTACTTC. Its translation is CASSLTGGEETQYF.

The chain recombines TRBV11-2 with TRBJ2-7; TRBD2 aligns across 10 bases. The V gene's germline CDR1 is SGHAT and CDR2 FQNNGV. This CDR3 region has 14 residues. Trimming removed 6 bases from V and 7 bases from J; junction bases left unmatched: 9. CDR3 in DNA: TGTGCCAGCAGAGGTTCTAGCGGGAGCCAAGAGCAGTACTTC. Translation gives CASRGSSGSQEQYF.